This T cell receptor beta chain was captured in a study of cytomegalovirus exposure and HLA in healthy donors. The PCR used 60 Vbeta and 13 Jbeta primers. This table comes from immunoSEQ multiplex PCR, and its TCRdb copy is limited to in-frame clones, with some not included. In the table there are about 160,000 clones, approximately 79% of which are singletons. The V segment lost 1 base and the J segment 4 bases; nucleotides outside the gene matches: 8. Germline V CDR1 and CDR2: MDHEN, SYDVKM. The CDR3 runs 17 residues. The sequenced sample consisted of PBMCs. The rearrangement uses TRBV28 and TRBJ1-5, with 9 bases lining up with TRBD1. This clonotype was sampled from a man in his fifties or sixties in good health and CMV-seronegative. The CDR3 reads CASSLYPDRGRNQPQHF. In DNA form, the CDR3 reads TGTGCCAGCAGTTTATACCCGGACAGGGGACGTAATCAGCCCCAGCATTTT.